This TCR beta chain originates from a study of T cells after yellow fever vaccination. Study conclusions and caveats: The booster response re-showed most primary clones: 96% CD4, around 85% CD8. A weaker secondary response peaked on day 5, the primary on day 15.

The CDR3 extends over 15 amino acids. CDR1 is SGHTS, CDR2 YDEGEE, per germline. With 2 bases removed from V and 2 bases from J, the gap between germline ends came to 13 bases. For this clonotype: Antigen: not known.

The authors made TCR cDNA by 5'RACE template switching, adding a universal primer site and UMIs. MiXCR, applied by TCRdb to the 5' RACE reads, yields one record per CDR3 protein. The sample includes under 500,000 distinct CDR3 sequences, about 19% of them seen just once. The TCR sequence derives from a man younger than 35 who received the YFV17D yellow fever vaccine. The starting material was PBMCs, obtained before the yellow fever booster vaccination. This rearrangement joins TRBV5-8 to TRBJ2-5; D is uncertain. The CDR3 DNA sequence: TGTGCCAGCAGCTTTCCGGCAGGCGATCAAGAGACCCAGTACTTC. This gives the protein CASSFPAGDQETQYF.